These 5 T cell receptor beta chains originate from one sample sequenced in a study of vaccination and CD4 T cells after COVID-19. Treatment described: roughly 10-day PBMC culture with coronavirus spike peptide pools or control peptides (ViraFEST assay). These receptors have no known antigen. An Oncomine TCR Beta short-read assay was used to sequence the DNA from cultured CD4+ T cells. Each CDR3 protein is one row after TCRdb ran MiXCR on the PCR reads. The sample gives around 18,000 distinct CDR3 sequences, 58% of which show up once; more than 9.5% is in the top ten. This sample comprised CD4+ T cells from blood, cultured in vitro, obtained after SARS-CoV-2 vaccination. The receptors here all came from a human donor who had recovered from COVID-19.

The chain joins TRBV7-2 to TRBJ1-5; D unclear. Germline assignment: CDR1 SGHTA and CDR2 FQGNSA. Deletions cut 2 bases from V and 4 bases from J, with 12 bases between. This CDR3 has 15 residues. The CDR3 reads CASSLPQAPNQPQHF. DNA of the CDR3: TGTGCCAGCAGCTTACCTCAGGCACCTAATCAGCCCCAGCATTTT.

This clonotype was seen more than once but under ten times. Here the CDR3 DNA reads TGTGCCAGCAGCCGAAACGGGGGGTGGGAGAATTCACCCCTCCACTTT. Translation: CASSRNGGWENSPLHF. The gene calls are TRBV5-4 and TRBJ1-6; maybe TRBD1 (5 bases). From germline, CDR1 is SGHNT and CDR2 YYREEE (reference sequence). There are 16 residues in the CDR3. V lost 4 bases and J 7 bases, leaving 18 bases between the germline ends.

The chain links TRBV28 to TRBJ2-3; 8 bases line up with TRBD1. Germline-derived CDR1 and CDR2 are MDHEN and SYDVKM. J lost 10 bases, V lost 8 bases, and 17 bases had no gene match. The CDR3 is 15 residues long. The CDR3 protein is CASCPAGQALIAQYF. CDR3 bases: TGTGCCAGCTGCCCCGCGGGACAGGCGCTTATAGCGCAGTATTTT.

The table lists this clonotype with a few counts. Here the CDR3 reads CASSTQTGGLYGYTF. In nucleotides, the CDR3 is TGTGCCAGTAGTACCCAGACAGGGGGCCTATATGGCTACACCTTC. The chain combines TRBV19 with TRBJ1-2; 10 bases line up with TRBD1. The CDR3 covers 15 residues. V was clipped by 4 bases and J by 5 bases; unmatched bases: 7. Germline-derived CDR1 and CDR2 are LNHDA and SQIVND (reference sequence).

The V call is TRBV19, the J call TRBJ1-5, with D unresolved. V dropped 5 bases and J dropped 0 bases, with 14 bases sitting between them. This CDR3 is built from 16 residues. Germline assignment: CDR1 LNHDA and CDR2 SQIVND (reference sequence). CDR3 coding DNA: TGTGCCAGTAGTCCCCAAGTTGGAGTTAGCAATCAGCCCCAGCATTTT. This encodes CASSPQVGVSNQPQHF.